The rows below give T cell receptor beta chains drawn from one sample of a study of shared clonotypes between healthy human individuals. Libraries were prepared by immunoSEQ multiplex PCR; TCRdb keeps only in-frame clonotypes and omits some of them. The profile shows 550,000 to 750,000 clones, 95% to 96% of them singletons. Material: naive CD8+ T cells sorted from blood. The receptors derive from a woman aged 25 to 45 in good health. Each CDR3 is given with its conserved first and last residue. A D gene is named only where the DNA matches it firmly. Rows give clone size only sometimes, using once, few, many, or a class for an expanded clone.

length: 11
V: TRBV5-4
J: TRBJ2-7
size: -
D: -
DNA: TGTGCCAGCAGCAGCCCCTACGAGCAGTACTTC
CDR3: CASSSPYEQYF

length: 15
V: TRBV28
J: TRBJ1-6
size: -
D: -
DNA: TGTGCCAGCAATAGAGCCTTATCGGCTAATTCACCCCTCCACTTT
CDR3: CASNRALSANSPLHF

length: 13
V: TRBV5-6
J: TRBJ2-4
size: -
D: -
DNA: TGTGCCAGCAGCTTGGGCGGGACCGCCATTCAGTACTTC
CDR3: CASSLGGTAIQYF

length: 16
V: TRBV4-1
J: TRBJ2-7
size: -
D: TRBD1
DNA: TGCGCCAGCAGCCAAACCCCGACAGGGTTCTCCTACGAGCAGTACTTC
CDR3: CASSQTPTGFSYEQYF

length: 13
V: TRBV4-1
J: TRBJ1-5
size: -
D: -
DNA: TGCGCCAGCAGCCAAGAAGACCATCAGCCCCAGCATTTT
CDR3: CASSQEDHQPQHF

length: 14
V: TRBV29-1
J: TRBJ2-7
size: -
D: TRBD2
DNA: TGCAGCGCCAACGGGGGGATGGGGGCCTACGAGCAGTACTTC
CDR3: CSANGGMGAYEQYF

length: 16
V: TRBV19
J: TRBJ2-5
size: -
D: TRBD2
DNA: TGTGCCAGTAGTAGAACCGGCGGGAGTGAGGAGGAGACCCAGTACTTC
CDR3: CASSRTGGSEEETQYF

length: 16
V: TRBV11-2
J: TRBJ2-7
size: once
D: TRBD2
DNA: TGTGCCAGCAGCTTAGAGGGGACTAGCGGGAGTGAAGAGCAGTACTTC
CDR3: CASSLEGTSGSEEQYF

length: 16
V: TRBV28
J: TRBJ2-2
size: once
D: -
DNA: TGTGCCAGCAGTTCGCGCTTCGTAACCCCACCCGGGGAGCTGTTTTTT
CDR3: CASSSRFVTPPGELFF

length: 15
V: TRBV7-2
J: TRBJ2-3
size: -
D: TRBD2
DNA: TGTGCCAGCAGGCATAAGCGGGGTCTGACAGATACGCAGTATTTT
CDR3: CASRHKRGLTDTQYF

length: 15
V: TRBV7-8
J: TRBJ1-5
size: many
D: -
DNA: TGTGCCAGCAGCCCTGAAAACGGGAACAATCAGCCCCAGCATTTT
CDR3: CASSPENGNNQPQHF

length: 14
V: TRBV9
J: TRBJ2-7
size: -
D: -
DNA: TGTGCCAGCAGCGTAGAATGGGGGAGCCACGAGCAGTACTTC
CDR3: CASSVEWGSHEQYF

length: 12
V: TRBV13
J: TRBJ1-4
size: -
D: -
DNA: TGTGCCAGCAGCTTGCTGGAGGGAGAACTGTTTTTT
CDR3: CASSLLEGELFF

length: 16
V: TRBV7-7
J: TRBJ2-7
size: -
D: -
DNA: TGTGCCAGCAGCCTTAGCGCTCACAGGAGCTCCTACGAGCAGTACTTC
CDR3: CASSLSAHRSSYEQYF

length: 16
V: TRBV27
J: TRBJ2-1
size: -
D: -
DNA: TGTGCCAGCAGTTTATTGGGGGGAGTAGGGTACAATGAGCAGTTCTTC
CDR3: CASSLLGGVGYNEQFF

length: 12
V: TRBV5-6
J: TRBJ1-5
size: -
D: -
DNA: TGTGCCAGCAGCCGTGGCAATCAGCCCCAGCATTTT
CDR3: CASSRGNQPQHF

length: 16
V: TRBV13
J: TRBJ2-2
size: -
D: TRBD2
DNA: TGTGCCAGCAGCTTCGGGCGGGAGGAGGGGACCGGGGAGCTGTTTTTT
CDR3: CASSFGREEGTGELFF

length: 18
V: TRBV27
J: TRBJ2-3
size: -
D: TRBD1
DNA: TGTGCCAGCAGTCTACTACGACAGGGGATTGGGAGCACAGATACGCAGTATTTT
CDR3: CASSLLRQGIGSTDTQYF

length: 16
V: TRBV28
J: TRBJ2-1
size: once
D: -
DNA: TGTGCCAGCAGTGTCAACCGGGACCCTCGGTCAATTGAGCAGTTCTTC
CDR3: CASSVNRDPRSIEQFF

length: 15
V: TRBV6-5
J: TRBJ2-7
size: -
D: -
DNA: TGTGCCAGCAGTTCCATAGGGCGGTTGGGATACGAGCAGTACTTC
CDR3: CASSSIGRLGYEQYF

length: 15
V: TRBV29-1
J: TRBJ2-5
size: -
D: TRBD2
DNA: TGCAGCGTTCTAGAACTAGCGGAAGGAGGAGTGACCCAGTACTTC
CDR3: CSVLELAEGGVTQYF

length: 15
V: TRBV10-3
J: TRBJ2-7
size: once
D: TRBD1
DNA: TGTGCCATTTCTACCAGGGGGACAGCGACCTACGAGCAGTACTTC
CDR3: CAISTRGTATYEQYF

length: 15
V: TRBV27
J: TRBJ2-1
size: once
D: -
DNA: TGTGCCAGCAGTCCCGACTTGAGCTCCTACAATGAGCAGTTCTTC
CDR3: CASSPDLSSYNEQFF

length: 11
V: TRBV29-1
J: TRBJ2-5
size: -
D: -
DNA: TGCAGCGTCCGGGGCCTGAGGGAGCAGTACTTC
CDR3: CSVRGLREQYF